This note documents a single TCR beta chain sequence. This clone has more than one count but fewer than ten. Its antigen remains unidentified. Base quality data are lacking; no much larger clone is found one base away. Including cysteine and phenylalanine, the CDR3 has 14 amino acids. Of all the DNA, just the CDR3 is kept, 42 bases in frame from base 1. A distance of 8 bases separates the germline ends of V and J, which lose 1 base and 1 base respectively. Via the germline V gene (reference sequence), CDR1 is MNHEY and CDR2 SMNVEV. This entry is derived from a study of CD8+ T cells in alopecia areata (dated by TCRdb to the late 2010s). Study-level background: The study used high-throughput TCRbeta sequencing to examine T cell clonal expansion in alopecia areata, in both the C3H/HeJ mouse model and human patients. On the human side, TCRbeta sequencing was run on scalp tissue and on sorted CD4+ and CD8+ peripheral blood T cells from healthy controls and from alopecia areata patients with either patchy or totalis/universalis disease. RNA came from the PAXgene miRNA kit for fixed scalp, the miRNeasy kit for PBMCs, and the RNeasy kit for mouse skin. Scalp clonality was compared across normal scalp (n=4), patchy alopecia areata scalp (n=8), and alopecia totalis/universalis scalp (n=8). immunoSEQ multiplex PCR using 35 Vbeta forward primers and 13 Jbeta reverse primers was used to amplify TCRbeta CDR3 regions.

The library was obtained by the immunoSEQ multiplex PCR assay. To provide template for TCR sequencing, every sample had RNA extracted and reverse transcribed into cDNA. SuperScript III was used for first-strand cDNA synthesis, primed with a 2:1 mix of oligo-dT and random hexamers. A synthetic immune receptor repertoire was used to gauge amplification bias, and whatever bias remained was removed computationally. The authors' pipeline ran thus. Raw reads were preprocessed to remove errors, and CDR3 was defined by IMGT conventions from the conserved cysteine to phenylalanine. Clonality was calculated as 1 minus Shannon entropy normalized by log2 of the number of productive unique TCRs. Whether each scalp clone was CD4 or CD8 was inferred by checking scalp TCRbeta sequences against the CD4 and CD8 repertoires from sorted blood. The clones in this table, taken by TCRdb from immuneACCESS, are in-frame only. Not every clone is retained; where verified, under half of the shortfall comes from an unresolved V gene, and the cause of the rest is unknown. That table is the source of V, J and clone size, and D and trimming were worked out from the DNA. This sample has around 210,000 clones in its table, and roughly three fifths of those were observed once. The ten largest clones take up nearly 5% of the sample.

Broad study findings and their caveats: Unlike mouse skin, which is dominated by gammadelta T cells, normal human skin has resident alphabeta T cells that are also sequenced, and this complicates analysis of the scalp TCR repertoire. Shared TCR sequences between patients were less evident than in mice, which may be partly attributable to HLA diversity in the patient population. Compared with normal scalp, lesional scalp had higher clonality and more expanded CD8+ clones, particularly in alopecia totalis/universalis, a pattern that suggests antigenic drive.

PBMCs were isolated by density centrifugation and stained for CD3, CD4 and CD8, and CD4+ and CD8+ T cells were sorted on a FACSAria. Unaffected controls provided scalp biopsies and blood samples. The chain was built from TRBV27 and TRBJ2-7; 6 matching bases give a weak D call of TRBD1. The TCR comes from a human donor in good health. Sequenced: CD8+ T cells sorted from blood. The DNA sequence is TGTGCCAGCAGTTTATGGCAGGGGTCCTACGAGCAGTACTTC. It codes for CASSLWQGSYEQYF.